This T cell receptor beta chain was retrieved from a study of T cells after posttransplantation cyclophosphamide (dated by TCRdb to about 2016). For context, the study as a whole: The study tracked T cell repertoire reconstitution by TRB sequencing after myeloablative bone marrow transplantation using posttransplantation cyclophosphamide as GVHD prophylaxis. Samples from 35 PTCy-treated patients and some 16 related bone marrow donors of those patients were subjected to antigen receptor sequencing. TRB sequencing was performed on blood from all 35 or so PTCy patients with 1-year posttransplant specimens. In 3 patients, up to roughly 3 additional blood samples taken between 2 and 5.2 years after transplant also underwent TRB sequencing, as did pretransplant blood from 4 patients. Because TRA and TRB clonality correlated tightly in several samples, later TCR analyses were limited to TRB. Public TRB sequences were checked against a database of over 3,000 sequences associated with responses to pathogens, tumor antigens, self-antigens and alloantigens. Study-level results and caveats: Across roughly 40 patients, recipient CMV seropositivity and CMV reactivation were highly associated with TRB clonality; PTCy diversity was similar to CNI/methotrexate controls. The TRB repertoires of T cells infiltrating skin or the GI tract showed only limited overlap with the TRB repertoires found in blood. At 1-2 months, donor-recipient similarity was low but rose over the first year, and the later blood repertoires were often dominated by donor CD8+ memory clones.

Remarks on this clone: This receptor's antigen is unknown. Within one base of it there is no much larger clone, and no base qualities were kept.

Ends trimmed: V by 3 bases, J by 2 bases; bases unmatched to a gene: 6. The germline V gene (reference sequence) gives CDR1 as MNHEY and CDR2 as SMNVEV. The CDR3 contains 15 residues, cysteine and phenylalanine counted. This entry keeps only the CDR3 DNA: 45 bases, framed from base 1. TRB sequencing used genomic DNA with the immunoSEQ assay at survey resolution or the hsTCRB kit. The authors' analysis ran thus. The immunoSEQ software handled the initial read processing, while the LymphoSeq R package was used for the repertoire analyses. For each TRB dataset, clonality was calculated as 1 minus normalized Shannon entropy, and the Gini coefficient was computed as well. To infer phenotypes in unsorted samples, TRB sequences from sorted subsets of the recipient or donor were mapped onto unsorted samples from the same recipient. TCRdb stores this immuneACCESS table with in-frame sequences only. Part of the clones is absent; in the studies checked, under half of the shortfall reflects unresolved V genes, and no reason is known for the rest. V, J and clone size are taken as reported in that table, and D and trimming were inferred from the DNA itself. For this sample the table gives about 6,900 clones, of which 95% to 98% were detected only once. The ten largest clones take up less than 0.6% of the sample.

Related bone marrow donors provided peripheral blood samples on the day of marrow donation. Viable CD3+CD4+ or CD3+CD8+ cells that were CCR7+CD45RA+CD45RO-CD95-CD27+CD28+ were classified as naive T cells. Peripheral blood and bone marrow mononuclear cells were isolated by Ficoll-Hypaque density centrifugation and cryopreserved. FACS on a FACSAria II was used to sort CD4+ and CD8+ T cells, including the naive and memory subsets. Source material: naive CD8+ T cells sorted from PBMCs. The chain couples TRBV27 to TRBJ2-7, with 8 bases matching TRBD1. The receptor was derived from a woman aged 25 to 39 in good health and a related stem cell transplant donor. CDR3 sequence: CASSFRTGQTYEQYF. The DNA sequence is given as TGTGCCAGCAGTTTCAGGACAGGGCAAACCTACGAGCAGTACTTC.